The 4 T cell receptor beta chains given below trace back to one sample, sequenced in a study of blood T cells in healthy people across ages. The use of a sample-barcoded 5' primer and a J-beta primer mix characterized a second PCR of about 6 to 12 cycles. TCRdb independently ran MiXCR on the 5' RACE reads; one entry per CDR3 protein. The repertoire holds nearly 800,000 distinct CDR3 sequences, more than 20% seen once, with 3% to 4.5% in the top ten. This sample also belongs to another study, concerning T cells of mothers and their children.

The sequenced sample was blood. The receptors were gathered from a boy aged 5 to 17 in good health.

The CDR3 sequence: CASSYNRAADTQYF. CDR3 in DNA: TGTGCCAGCAGTTACAACAGGGCGGCAGATACGCAGTATTTT. This chain joins TRBV6-5 and TRBJ2-3, with a weak D call TRBD1 (6 bases). CDR1 is MNHEY and CDR2 is SVGAGI in the germline V gene. The CDR3 loop spans 14 amino acids. V lost 2 bases and J 4 bases, leaving 10 bases between the germline ends.

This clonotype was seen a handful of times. The CDR3 here is CASSLLTAGTIYF. In DNA form, the CDR3 reads TGTGCCAGCAGCCTCCTGACGGCGGGCACCATATATTTT. This sequence joins TRBV3-1 and TRBJ1-3; D unresolved. The ends were cut back, 4 bases at V and 9 bases at J, with 13 bases in the middle. CDR1 LGHDT and CDR2 YNNKEL come from the germline V gene (reference sequence). This CDR3 is 13 amino acids long.

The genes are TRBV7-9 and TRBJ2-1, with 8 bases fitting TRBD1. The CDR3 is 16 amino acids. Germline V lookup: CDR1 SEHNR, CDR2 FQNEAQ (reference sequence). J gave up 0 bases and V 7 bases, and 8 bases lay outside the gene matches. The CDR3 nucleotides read TGTGCCAGCAACATAGGGCAGGGGGCCTCCTACAATGAGCAGTTCTTC. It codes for CASNIGQGASYNEQFF.

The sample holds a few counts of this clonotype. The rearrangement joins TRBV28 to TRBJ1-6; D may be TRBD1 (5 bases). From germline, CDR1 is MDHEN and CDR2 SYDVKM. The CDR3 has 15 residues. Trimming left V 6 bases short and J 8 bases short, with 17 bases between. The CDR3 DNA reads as TGTGCCAGCAGCCCGGAGGGGTACGGTTATTCACCCCTCCACTTT. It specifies CASSPEGYGYSPLHF.